This T cell receptor beta chain is drawn from a study of cytomegalovirus exposure and HLA in healthy donors. Study details: Around 85 million unique TCR sequences came from HLA-typed donors in an early release. Broader study findings: Cytomegalovirus association was listed for 164 TCR beta chains. When a later analysis compared HLA-associated TCR beta chains with equally common others, the HLA-associated chains turned out to be more clonally expanded and to have lower generation probabilities. Prior analysis indicated that the majority of TCR beta V segments exhibited productivity approximately 87% or approximately 30% of the time.

Vbeta (60) and Jbeta (13) primers were used in the PCR. The table came from immunoSEQ multiplex PCR; TCRdb's copy has only in-frame clones and leaves some out. The sample lists over 50,000 clones, more than 75% occurring once. The V and J ends lost 5 bases and 7 bases respectively, with 9 bases between them. This CDR3 has 12 amino acids. Germline loops: CDR1 SGHVS, CDR2 FNYEAQ. On this clone: Its antigen is not known.

The sequenced sample consisted of PBMCs. This TCR came from a man aged 18 to 30 in good health and CMV-seronegative. The chain carries TRBV7-6 and TRBJ2-1; possibly TRBD1 for D (6 bases). The CDR3 DNA sequence: TGTGCCAGCAGCCGTACAGGGAATGAGCAGTTCTTC. Amino acid sequence: CASSRTGNEQFF.